The clone carrying this T cell receptor (beta chain) was seen repeatedly, ten times or more. Its antigen is currently unknown. Sample time point: newly diagnosed GD, antithyroid drugs for less than 3 months. There was RNA extracted from PBMCs, and the TCR library was made from it. This sample is drawn from a study of regulatory T cells in long-lasting Graves disease. Study-wide results and limits: Analyses excluded thyroid tissue, covering peripheral blood alone. Patients with persistent Graves' had lower TCR diversity than newly diagnosed patients.

Deletions cut 8 bases from V and 4 bases from J, with 14 bases between. The V gene's germline CDR1 is SGHTA and CDR2 FQGNSA. The CDR3 is made up of 13 amino acids. The authors built TCR beta libraries using iRepertoire HTBI primers and Arm-PCR of CDR3 regions. Using its own MiXCR run on the multiplex PCR reads, TCRdb lists one record per CDR3 protein. Among just over 600,000 distinct CDR3 sequences, 15% to 20% were seen once, and the ten largest hold 15% to 20%. These same data were also listed under a study on T cells in Graves' hyperthyroidism and ophthalmopathy. That paper notes: Aged 18 to 65, the patients had hyperthyroidism that was newly diagnosed and had lasted under 2 months. Through a model of 13 V-J features, ophthalmopathy was separated from stable hyperthyroidism.

The origin of this receptor is a woman aged 25 to 39 with Graves disease. This material consisted of peripheral blood mononuclear cells (PBMCs), taken at new diagnosis, from a patient treated with antithyroid drugs. V gene TRBV7-2 combines with J gene TRBJ1-2; D not certain. The CDR3 DNA reads as TGTGCCAGCCTCGCTATTTCGGTCTATGGCTACACCTTC. Protein product: CASLAISVYGYTF.